The clone carrying this T cell receptor beta chain has just a few counts. Its target is unknown. Per germline, CDR1 DFQATT and CDR2 SNEGSKA (reference sequence). This CDR3 contains 15 residues. The V end lost 3 bases, the J end lost 0 bases, and 13 bases lay between the germline ends. TCRdb re-called the 5' RACE reads through MiXCR, storing one row per CDR3 protein. The data hold a few hundred thousand distinct CDR3 sequences, with 11% observed a single time. This sample is part of a study of T cells after yellow fever vaccination. Broader study findings: Overall, a small share of clonotypes was seen in both CD4 and CD8 compartments. After the booster, nearly 98% of CD4 and 88% of CD8 primary-response clones were re-detected.

The source was PBMCs, collected on the day of the first yellow fever vaccination. This rearrangement joins TRBV20-1 to TRBJ2-3; no reliable D call. This sequence was found in a man between 18 and 29 years old who received the YFV17D yellow fever vaccine. CDR3 protein: CSARSAVTSTDTQYF. The DNA for the CDR3 is TGCAGTGCTAGGTCCGCGGTGACTAGCACAGATACGCAGTATTTT.